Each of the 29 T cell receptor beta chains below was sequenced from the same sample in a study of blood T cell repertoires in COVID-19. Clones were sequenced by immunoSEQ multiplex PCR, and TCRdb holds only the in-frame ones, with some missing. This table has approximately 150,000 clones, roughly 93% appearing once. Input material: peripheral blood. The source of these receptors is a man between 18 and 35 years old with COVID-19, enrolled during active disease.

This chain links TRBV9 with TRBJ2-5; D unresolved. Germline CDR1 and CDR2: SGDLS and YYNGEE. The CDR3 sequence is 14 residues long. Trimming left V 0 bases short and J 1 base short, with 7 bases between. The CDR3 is CASSVAFSQETQYF. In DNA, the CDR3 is TGTGCCAGCAGCGTAGCTTTCTCCCAAGAGACCCAGTACTTC.

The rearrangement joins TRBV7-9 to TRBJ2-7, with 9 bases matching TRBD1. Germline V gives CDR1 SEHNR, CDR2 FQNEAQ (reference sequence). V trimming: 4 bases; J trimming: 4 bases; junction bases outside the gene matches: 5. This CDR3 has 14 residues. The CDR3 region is CASSSRTGDYEQYF. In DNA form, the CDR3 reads TGTGCCAGCAGCTCGCGGACAGGGGATTACGAGCAGTACTTC.

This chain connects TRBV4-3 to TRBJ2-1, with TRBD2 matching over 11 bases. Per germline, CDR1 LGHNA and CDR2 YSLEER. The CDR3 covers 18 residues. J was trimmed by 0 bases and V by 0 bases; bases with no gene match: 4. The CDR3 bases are TGCGCCAGCAGCCAAGACCTAGCGGGAGGCCGCTCCTACAATGAGCAGTTCTTC. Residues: CASSQDLAGGRSYNEQFF.

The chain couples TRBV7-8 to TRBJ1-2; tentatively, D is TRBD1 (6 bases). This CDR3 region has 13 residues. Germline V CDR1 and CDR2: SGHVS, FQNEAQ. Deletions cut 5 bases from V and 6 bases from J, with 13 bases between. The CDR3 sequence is CASSPINRDGYTF. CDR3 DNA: TGTGCCAGCAGCCCAATCAACAGGGATGGCTACACCTTC.

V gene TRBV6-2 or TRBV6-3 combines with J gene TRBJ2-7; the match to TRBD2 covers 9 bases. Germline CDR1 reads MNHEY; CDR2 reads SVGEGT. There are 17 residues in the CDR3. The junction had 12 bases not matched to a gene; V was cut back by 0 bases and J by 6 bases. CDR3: CASSYSRLAGTLGEQYF. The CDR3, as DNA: TGTGCCAGCAGTTACTCGAGGCTAGCGGGGACTTTAGGCGAGCAGTACTTC.

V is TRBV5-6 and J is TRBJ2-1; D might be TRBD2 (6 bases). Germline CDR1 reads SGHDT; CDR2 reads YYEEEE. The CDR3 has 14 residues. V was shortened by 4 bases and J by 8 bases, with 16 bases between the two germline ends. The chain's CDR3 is CASSLGTSWDEQFF. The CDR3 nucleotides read TGTGCCAGCAGCCTAGGGACTTCCTGGGATGAGCAGTTCTTC.

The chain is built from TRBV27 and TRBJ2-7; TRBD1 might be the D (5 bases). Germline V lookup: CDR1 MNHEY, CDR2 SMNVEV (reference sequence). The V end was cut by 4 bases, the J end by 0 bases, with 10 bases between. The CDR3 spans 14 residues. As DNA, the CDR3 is TGTGCCAGCAGTTCAACAGGACCCTCCTACGAGCAGTACTTC. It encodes CASSSTGPSYEQYF.

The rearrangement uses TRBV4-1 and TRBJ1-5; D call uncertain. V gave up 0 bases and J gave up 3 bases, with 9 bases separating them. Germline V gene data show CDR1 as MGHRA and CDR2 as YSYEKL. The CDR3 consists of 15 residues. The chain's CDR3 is CASSQEWAPNQPQHF. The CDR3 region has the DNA TGCGCCAGCAGCCAAGAATGGGCCCCCAATCAGCCCCAGCATTTT.

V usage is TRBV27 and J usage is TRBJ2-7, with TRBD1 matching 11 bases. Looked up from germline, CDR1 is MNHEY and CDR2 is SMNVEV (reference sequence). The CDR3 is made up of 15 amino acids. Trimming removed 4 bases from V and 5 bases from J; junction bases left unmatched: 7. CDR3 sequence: CASSSHRGQGDEQYF. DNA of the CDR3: TGTGCCAGCAGTTCTCACAGGGGACAGGGGGACGAGCAGTACTTC.

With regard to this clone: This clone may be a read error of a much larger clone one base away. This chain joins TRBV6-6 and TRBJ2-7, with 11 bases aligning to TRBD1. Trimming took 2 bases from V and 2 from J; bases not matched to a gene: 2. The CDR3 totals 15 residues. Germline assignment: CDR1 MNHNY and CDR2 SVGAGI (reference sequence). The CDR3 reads CASSYPGQGAYEQYF. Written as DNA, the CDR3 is TGTGCCAGCAGTTACCCGGGACAGGGGGCCTACGAGCAGTACTTC.

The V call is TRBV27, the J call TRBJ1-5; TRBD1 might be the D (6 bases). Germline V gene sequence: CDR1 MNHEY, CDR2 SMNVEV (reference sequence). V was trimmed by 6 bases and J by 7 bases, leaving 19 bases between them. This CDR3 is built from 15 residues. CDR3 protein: CASRHTGRGNQPQHF. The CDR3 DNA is TGTGCCAGCAGACATACAGGGAGGGGTAACCAGCCCCAGCATTTT.

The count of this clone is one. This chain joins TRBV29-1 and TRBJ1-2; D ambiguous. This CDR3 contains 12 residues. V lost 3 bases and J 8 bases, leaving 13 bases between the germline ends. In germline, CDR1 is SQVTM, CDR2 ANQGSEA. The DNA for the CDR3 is TGCAGCGTTGATCACGGGAAAGGCGGCTACACCTTC. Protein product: CSVDHGKGGYTF.

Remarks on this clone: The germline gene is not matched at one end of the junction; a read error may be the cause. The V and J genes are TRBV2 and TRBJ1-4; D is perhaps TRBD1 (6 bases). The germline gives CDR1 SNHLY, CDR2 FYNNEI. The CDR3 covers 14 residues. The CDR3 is CASSEIGQNEKLLF. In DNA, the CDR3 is TGTGCCAGCAGTGAAATCGGACAGAATGAAAAACTGCTTTTT.

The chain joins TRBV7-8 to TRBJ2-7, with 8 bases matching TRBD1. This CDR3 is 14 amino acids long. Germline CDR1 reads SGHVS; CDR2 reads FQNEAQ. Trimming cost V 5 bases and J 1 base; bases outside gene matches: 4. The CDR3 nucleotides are TGTGCCAGCAGCACTCGACAGGGGTCCTACGAGCAGTACTTC. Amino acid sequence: CASSTRQGSYEQYF.

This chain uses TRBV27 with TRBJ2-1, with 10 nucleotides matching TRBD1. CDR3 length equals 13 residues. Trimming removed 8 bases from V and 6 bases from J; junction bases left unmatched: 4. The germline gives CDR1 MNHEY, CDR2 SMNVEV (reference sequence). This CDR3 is CASRDRGINEQFF. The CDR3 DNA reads TGTGCCAGCCGGGACAGGGGCATCAATGAGCAGTTCTTC.

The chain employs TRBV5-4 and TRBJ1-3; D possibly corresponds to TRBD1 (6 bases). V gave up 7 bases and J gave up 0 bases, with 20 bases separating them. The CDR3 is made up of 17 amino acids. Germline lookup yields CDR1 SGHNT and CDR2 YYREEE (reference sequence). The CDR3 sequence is CASRKVTGYLSGNTIYF. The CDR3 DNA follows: TGTGCCAGCCGGAAGGTGACAGGATATCTCTCTGGAAACACCATATATTTT. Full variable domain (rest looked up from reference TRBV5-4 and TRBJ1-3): ETGVTQSPTHLIKTRGQQVTLRCSSQSGHNTVSWYQQALGQGPQFIFQYYREEENGRGNFPPRFSGLQFPNYSSELNVNALELDDSALYLCASRKVTGYLSGNTIYFGEGSWLTVV.

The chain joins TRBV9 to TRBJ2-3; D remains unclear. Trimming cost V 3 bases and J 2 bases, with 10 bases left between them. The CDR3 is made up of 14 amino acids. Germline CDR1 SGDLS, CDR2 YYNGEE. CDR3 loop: CASSEPGDTDTQYF. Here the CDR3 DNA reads TGTGCCAGCAGCGAACCGGGTGACACAGATACGCAGTATTTT.

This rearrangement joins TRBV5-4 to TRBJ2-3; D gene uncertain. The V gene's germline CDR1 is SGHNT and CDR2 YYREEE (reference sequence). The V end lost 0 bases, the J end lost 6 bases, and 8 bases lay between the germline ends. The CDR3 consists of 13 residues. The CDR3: CASSLVESDTQYF. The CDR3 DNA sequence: TGTGCCAGCAGCTTGGTAGAATCGGATACGCAGTATTTT.

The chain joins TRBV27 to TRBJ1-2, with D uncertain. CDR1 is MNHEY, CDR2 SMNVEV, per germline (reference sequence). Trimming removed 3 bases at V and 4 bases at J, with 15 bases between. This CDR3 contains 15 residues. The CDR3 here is CASSFLSRGIYGYTF. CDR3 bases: TGTGCCAGCAGTTTCCTCTCCAGAGGGATCTATGGCTACACCTTC.

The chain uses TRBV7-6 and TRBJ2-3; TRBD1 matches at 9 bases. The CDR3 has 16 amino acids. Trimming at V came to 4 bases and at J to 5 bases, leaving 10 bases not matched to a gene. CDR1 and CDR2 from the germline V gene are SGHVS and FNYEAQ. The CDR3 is CASSSARDRVVDTQYF. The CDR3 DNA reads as TGTGCCAGCAGCTCGGCCCGGGACAGGGTTGTAGATACGCAGTATTTT.

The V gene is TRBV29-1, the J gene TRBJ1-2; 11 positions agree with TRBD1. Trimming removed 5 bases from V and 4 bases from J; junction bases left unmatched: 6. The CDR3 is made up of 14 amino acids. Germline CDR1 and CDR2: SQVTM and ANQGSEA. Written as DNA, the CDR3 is TGCAGCGTTCAATCCGGGACAGGGGGCTATGGCTACACCTTC. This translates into CSVQSGTGGYGYTF. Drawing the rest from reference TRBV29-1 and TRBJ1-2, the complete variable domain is SAVISQKPSRDICQRGTSLTIQCQVDSQVTMMFWYRQQPGQSLTLIATANQGSEATYESGFVIDKFPISRPNLTFSTLTVSNMSPEDSSIYLCSVQSGTGGYGYTFGSGTRLTVV.

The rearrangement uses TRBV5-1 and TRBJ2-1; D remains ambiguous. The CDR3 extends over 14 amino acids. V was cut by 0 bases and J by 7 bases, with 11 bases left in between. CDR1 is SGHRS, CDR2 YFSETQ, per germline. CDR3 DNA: TGCGCCAGCAGCTTGGCGCTAGGATTAAATGAGCAGTTCTTC. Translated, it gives CASSLALGLNEQFF.

Here the CDR3 DNA reads TGTGCCAGCAGCCCGGGACTAGCGGCAAGCACAGATACGCAGTATTTT. This translates into CASSPGLAASTDTQYF. This chain connects TRBV12-1 to TRBJ2-3; the table gives TRBD2 as D, unverified against the DNA. TRBV12-1 is a known pseudogene. The CDR3 has 16 amino acids.

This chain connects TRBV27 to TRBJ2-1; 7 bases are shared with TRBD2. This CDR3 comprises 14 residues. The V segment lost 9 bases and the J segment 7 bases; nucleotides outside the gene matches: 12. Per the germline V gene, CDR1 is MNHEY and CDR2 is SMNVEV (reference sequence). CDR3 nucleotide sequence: TGTGCCAGTCTGGGGGGAGCGGGGCTTAATGAGCAGTTCTTC. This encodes CASLGGAGLNEQFF.

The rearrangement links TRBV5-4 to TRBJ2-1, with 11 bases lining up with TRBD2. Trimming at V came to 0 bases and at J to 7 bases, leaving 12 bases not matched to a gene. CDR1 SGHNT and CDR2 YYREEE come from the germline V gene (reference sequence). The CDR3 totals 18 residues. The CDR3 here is CASSLGGALAGGGNEQFF. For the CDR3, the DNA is TGTGCCAGCAGCTTGGGTGGGGCTCTAGCGGGAGGAGGGAATGAGCAGTTCTTC.

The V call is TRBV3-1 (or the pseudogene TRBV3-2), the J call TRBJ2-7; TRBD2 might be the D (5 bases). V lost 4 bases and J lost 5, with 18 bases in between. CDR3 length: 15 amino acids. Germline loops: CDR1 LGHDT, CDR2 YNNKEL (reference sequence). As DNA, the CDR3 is TGTGCCAGCAGCCCCTACTCAGCGCGGGTTCACGAGCAGTACTTC. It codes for CASSPYSARVHEQYF.

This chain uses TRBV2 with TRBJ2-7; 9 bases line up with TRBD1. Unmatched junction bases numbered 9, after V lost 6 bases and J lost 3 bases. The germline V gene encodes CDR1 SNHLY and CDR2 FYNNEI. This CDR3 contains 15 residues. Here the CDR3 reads CASSTGQGTLYEQYF. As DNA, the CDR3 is TGTGCCAGCAGCACTGGACAGGGGACTCTCTACGAGCAGTACTTC.

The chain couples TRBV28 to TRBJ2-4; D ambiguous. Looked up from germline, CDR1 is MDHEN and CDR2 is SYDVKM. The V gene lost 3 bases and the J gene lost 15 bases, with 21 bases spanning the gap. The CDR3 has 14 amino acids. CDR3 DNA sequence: TGTGCCAGCAGTTTGGGCCCAAGGAACCTCCGGCGGTACTTC. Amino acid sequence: CASSLGPRNLRRYF.

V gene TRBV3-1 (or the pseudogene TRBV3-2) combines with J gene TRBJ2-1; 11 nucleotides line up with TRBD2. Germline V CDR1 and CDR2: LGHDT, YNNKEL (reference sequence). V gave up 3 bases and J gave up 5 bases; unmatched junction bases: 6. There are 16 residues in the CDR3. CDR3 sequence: CASSHLAGGPDNEQFF. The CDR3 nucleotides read TGTGCCAGCAGCCATTTAGCGGGAGGGCCGGACAATGAGCAGTTCTTC.